Below, 8 T cell receptor beta chains from the same sample are listed, as sequenced in a study of tissue T cells after allogeneic stem cell transplantation. This table comes from immunoSEQ multiplex PCR, and its TCRdb copy is limited to in-frame clones, with some not included. The table lists fewer than 30,000 clones, over 70% of them singletons, with around 7.2% in the top ten. The material sequenced was tissue from the ileum, taken at autopsy. The receptors derive from a female donor at least 60 years old with lung cancer.

The chain combines TRBV9 with TRBJ2-1, with 7 bases identical to TRBD2. Trimming cost V 0 bases and J 4 bases; bases outside gene matches: 4. In germline, CDR1 is SGDLS, CDR2 YYNGEE. The CDR3 totals 15 residues. The DNA of the CDR3 is TGTGCCAGCAGCGTAGGACCTAGCGGTTACAATGAGCAGTTCTTC. This translates into CASSVGPSGYNEQFF.

The CDR3 DNA reads as TGCGCCAGCAGCTTGGAACCGGGGCGGACTGAAGCTTTCTTT. Translation: CASSLEPGRTEAFF. The chain combines TRBV5-1 with TRBJ1-1, with D possibly TRBD1 on 5 matching bases. V gave up 0 bases and J gave up 5 bases, with 11 bases separating them. Germline V gene sequence: CDR1 SGHRS, CDR2 YFSETQ. This CDR3 comprises 14 residues.

This sequence joins TRBV28 and TRBJ2-7; D is ambiguous. Trimming removed 5 bases from V and 6 bases from J, with 17 bases in between. Germline-derived CDR1 and CDR2 are MDHEN and SYDVKM. The CDR3 extends over 14 amino acids. CDR3 DNA sequence: TGTGCCAGCAGTCGTAATACCATGTCCCTCGAGCAGTACTTC. It is translated as CASSRNTMSLEQYF.

The gene calls are TRBV7-2 and TRBJ2-7; TRBD2 matches at 12 bases. CDR1 SGHTA and CDR2 FQGNSA come from the germline V gene. This CDR3 spans 19 amino acids. V shed 4 bases and J 4 bases; nucleotides not matched to a gene: 17. The CDR3 nucleotides read TGTGCCAGCAGCTCGATTGCGCTGCTAGCGGGAGGGGGAAGTTACGAGCAGTACTTC. Protein: CASSSIALLAGGGSYEQYF.

The CDR3 loop is CASSPTGDRKEGYTF. DNA for the CDR3: TGCGCCAGCAGCCCGACAGGGGATAGAAAGGAGGGCTACACCTTC. This sequence joins TRBV4-1 and TRBJ1-2, with 8 positions matching TRBD1. Germline V gene sequence: CDR1 MGHRA, CDR2 YSYEKL. This CDR3 is 15 amino acids long. The junction had 12 bases not matched to a gene; V was cut back by 4 bases and J by 8 bases.

The rearrangement links TRBV5-6 to TRBJ1-2, with 7 bases identical to TRBD1. Germline V gene lookup returns CDR1 SGHDT and CDR2 YYEEEE. V was pared by 4 bases and J by 7 bases, with 7 bases of the junction left unmatched. The CDR3 extends over 13 amino acids. DNA for the CDR3: TGTGCCAGCAGCGGTGACAGGGTGAGTGGCTACACCTTC. Encoded protein: CASSGDRVSGYTF.

This chain uses TRBV2 with TRBJ2-1, with D perhaps being TRBD1 or TRBD2 (5 bases each). CDR1 and CDR2 from the germline V gene are SNHLY and FYNNEI. The CDR3 length is 15 residues. With 6 bases removed from V and 5 bases from J, the gap between germline ends came to 17 bases. The CDR3 sequence is CASSATGTQNNEQFF. The CDR3, as DNA: TGTGCCAGCAGCGCCACCGGGACGCAGAACAATGAGCAGTTCTTC.

The chain has TRBV21-1 and TRBJ2-5; the table assigns TRBD2, which was not confirmed against the DNA. TRBV21-1 is annotated as a pseudogene. This CDR3 comprises 19 residues. Here the CDR3 reads CASSNQPAGGAGAQETQYF. CDR3 bases: TGTGCCAGCAGCAATCAACCCGCCGGGGGGGCAGGGGCCCAAGAGACCCAGTACTTC.